Listed here are 3 T cell receptor beta chains from one sample, sequenced in a study of identical twins. TCRdb reanalysed the 5' RACE reads using MiXCR and keeps one entry per CDR3 protein. Of around 250,000 distinct CDR3 sequences listed, 5.5% to 8% are singletons. In addition, the sample was reused for a study of yellow fever vaccine responses in identical twins.

Sample: memory (CD45RO+) T cells sorted from blood. The receptors shown here come from a woman aged 18-29 years in good health.

A few counts support this clonotype. The chain is built from TRBV19 and TRBJ2-5; 9 bases align to TRBD2. This CDR3 is 14 amino acids long. From germline, CDR1 is LNHDA and CDR2 SQIVND (reference sequence). Unmatched junction bases numbered 3, after V lost 5 bases and J lost 2 bases. CDR3 coding DNA: TGTGCCAGTAGTCCTAGCGGGGTTCAAGAGACCCAGTACTTC. Translated, it gives CASSPSGVQETQYF.

This clonotype came up many times. CDR3 in amino acids: CSVKGGGETQYF. The CDR3 bases are TGCAGCGTTAAGGGAGGGGGAGAGACCCAGTACTTC. This chain connects TRBV29-1 to TRBJ2-5, with D possibly TRBD2 on 7 matching bases. Trimming removed 5 bases at V and 4 bases at J, with 11 bases between. Germline CDR1 reads SQVTM; CDR2 reads ANQGSEA. This CDR3 is built from 12 residues.

This clonotype was observed at least ten times. The V call is TRBV6-2 or TRBV6-3, the J call TRBJ2-3, with 9 bases fitting TRBD1. From germline, CDR1 is MNHEY and CDR2 SVGEGT. The CDR3 sequence is 20 residues long. Germline trimming cut 2 bases from V and 0 bases from J; bases unmatched to any gene: 15. The CDR3 DNA sequence: TGTGCCAGCAGTTACCTCCCGGGACAGGGAACTCAATCTAGCACAGATACGCAGTATTTT. Translation: CASSYLPGQGTQSSTDTQYF.